Sequencing of this TCR beta chain was carried out in a study of regulatory T cells in long-lasting Graves disease (dated by TCRdb to the early 2020s). General notes on the study: Patients with newly diagnosed Graves' disease had been on antithyroid drugs for under 3 months. Peripheral blood TCR sequencing and RNA sequencing compared persistent Graves' disease patients with newly diagnosed Graves' disease patients. The study was conducted in China and was registered as a clinical trial. A total of roughly 35 samples underwent TCR sequencing, from 13 patients with persistent Graves' disease and some 20 patients with newly diagnosed Graves' disease. Beyond this particular receptor, the publication reports: The study examined only peripheral blood because the primary lesion, thyroid tissue, could not be accessed. Sequencing and analysis were restricted to the TCR beta chain. As a limitation, the authors acknowledged that the small sample size may reduce accuracy. Compared with newly diagnosed patients, patients with persistent Graves' disease had lower TCR Shannon entropy and fewer highly expanded clones, which suggests clonal expansion. More public clonotypes were shared among persistent patients (2,741) than among newly diagnosed patients (966).

Receptor amplification or capture employed multiplex PCR. The sequencer listed for this sample is Illumina HiSeq 4000. To build TCR beta libraries, CDR3 regions were amplified by Arm-PCR using iRepertoire HTBI primers. Before sequencing, the PCR products went through gel purification. The authors' analysis ran thus. A total of around 66 TRBV and about 13 TRBJ segments were identified across samples and were used for gene usage analysis of CDR3 amino acid clonotypes. Filtered high-quality paired reads were merged into contigs using COPE and FqMerger. BLAST was used to align contigs to IMGT TRBV, TRBD and TRBJ reference genes, with CDR3 defined following IMGT. Any clonotype with a frequency above 0.1% was counted as a highly expanded clone. Shannon entropy served as the measure of repertoire diversity, while the Gini coefficient captured V-J evenness. A clonotype was considered public if more than one individual shared it. TCRdb ran its own pipeline on the public reads, namely fastp trimming at Q25 and MiXCR clone calling, and kept in-frame beta chains. Rows matching on CDR3 protein sequence are summarized as one entry with the most common DNA and genes. The V and J calls and clone size come from TCRdb's table, not from the authors' own analysis. Counted in this sample were roughly 250,000 distinct CDR3 sequences; around a sixth of them appeared once. The ten largest clones represent approximately 15% of the sample.

In the case of this clonotype: Its antigen is still unknown. Per-base quality was not reported, and no clone a single base away is much larger than it.

According to the study, the label for this sample's time point signals: newly diagnosed GD, antithyroid drugs for less than 3 months. RNA was extracted from PBMCs in TRIzol for both TCR sequencing and RNA sequencing. Graves' disease was diagnosed according to American Thyroid Association guidelines. Recruitment of patients was carried out at an endocrinology department in Xi'an, China. From each patient, approximately 9 milliliters of peripheral blood was collected into an EDTA anticoagulant tube. PBMCs were isolated by Ficoll Paque Plus density gradient separation without further T cell sorting. An Agilent 2100 Bioanalyzer and agarose gel were used to check RNA quality, while a NanoDrop 2000 measured RNA concentration. These data also featured in a second study, about T cells in Graves' hyperthyroidism and ophthalmopathy. As the second publication notes: Stable Graves' hyperthyroidism was defined as the absence of progression to ophthalmopathy over 18 months of follow-up. Hyperthyroidism patients were aged 18 to 65 years and newly diagnosed, with disease duration of less than 2 months. Exclusion was applied to patients with uncontrolled infections, other autoimmune diseases, pregnancy or lactation. Diagnoses were established on the basis of clinical symptoms, serum thyroxine and TRAb, thyroid ultrasound, and orbital computed tomography. A first-round RT-PCR of the TCR CDR3 used the HTBI primer set with the Qiagen OneStep RT-PCR kit. Most expanded thyroid clonotypes (frequency above 0.001) were also detected in blood, suggesting blood repertoires may reflect thyroid immune responses. Ophthalmopathy was separated from stable hyperthyroidism by a 13 V-J signature model, with around 90% sensitivity and 81% to 82% specificity obtained in cross-validation and 80%/75% obtained in testing. In validation, progression to ophthalmopathy was predicted by the model with approximately 67% sensitivity and nearly 75% specificity, a median of about 6.4 months before onset. To identify distinguishing TCR V-J signatures, a discovery cohort of around 100 patients was used, comprising under 45 with Graves' ophthalmopathy and some 57 with stable Graves' hyperthyroidism. Prospective prediction of ophthalmopathy was tested in an independent validation cohort of under 20 hyperthyroidism patients and around 16 patients who later progressed to ophthalmopathy. The roughly 100 discovery patients were randomly divided into training and test sets at a 7:3 ratio. The study also compared thyroid tissue and blood T-cell repertoires from more than 5 Graves' hyperthyroidism patients. After sampling, hyperthyroidism patients received methimazole starting at 30 mg daily, and ophthalmopathy patients received high-dose intravenous methylprednisolone. Libraries were constructed in a second round of multiplex PCR, after which size selection and purification were performed. Libraries were sequenced paired-end with 100 bp reads on an Illumina HiSeq2000. SOAPnuke was used to process the raw data, with reads discarded if the reads contained adapters or uncalled bases, had a mean Phred below 15, or lacked an exact constant-primer or identifier match. High-quality paired reads were merged using COPE v1.2.5, and each unique nucleotide sequence was defined as a clonotype. MiTCR v1.1 was used to align the clonotypes against IMGT TRBV, TRBD and TRBJ reference segments. The analysis was restricted to V-J combinations with a frequency above 0.0001, which together covered roughly 99% of the repertoires. A TCS score was defined as the ratio of F50 (clonal expansion) to E x V (chaos), with BLOSUM62-based TCRdist applied between CDR3 peptides within each V-J. Welch's t-statistics and random forest reduced several hundred V-J features to around 14, which were used in a naive Bayes classifier (R e1071). No statistical method was used to set the sample size in advance, and investigators knew the group allocation. According to the paper, TCR Vbeta CDR3 sequencing was carried out on about 140 peripheral blood samples, which came from over 40 ophthalmopathy, approximately 78 hyperthyroidism and approximately 17 progressor patients.

The source material was peripheral blood mononuclear cells (PBMCs), sampled at new diagnosis, from a patient treated with antithyroid drugs. This TCR derives from a woman aged 30 to 39 with Graves disease. Donor details come from another sample of the same person, matched by shared clones.

The nucleotide sequence reads TGTGCCAGCAGCTTAAAGGGTTTCGGTGAAAAACTGTTTTTT. The encoded protein is CASSLKGFGEKLFF. The chain is made from TRBV7-6 and TRBJ1-4; confidence is insufficient to name the D gene. Measured from the cysteine to the phenylalanine, the CDR3 is 14 residues long. Just CDR3 DNA is preserved here, 42 bases in frame from base 1. The junction shows trimming of 2 bases on V and 7 bases on J, plus 11 bases between the germline ends. For CDR1 and CDR2, the germline V gene lists SGHVS and FNYEAQ.